This TCR beta chain appears in the sequencing data of a study of blood T cell repertoires in COVID-19. Turning to the study itself: Whether acute or convalescent, the COVID-19 samples came from the United States, Italy and Spain.

In terms of age and location, participants ranged from roughly 18 to 95 years and lived in about 25 US areas. Self-reported history from a screening survey and questionnaire set each donor's cohort. Resolution of symptoms, clearance, or two negative PCRs was present in recovered Cohort 3 donors. The CDR3 contains 14 residues. The J segment lost 4 bases and the V segment lost 5 bases, leaving 5 bases of the junction unmatched. CDR1 is MNHEY, CDR2 SMNVEV, per germline (reference sequence). The repertoire was sequenced with immunoSEQ multiplex PCR; TCRdb's copy has only in-frame clones and lacks some. The repertoire includes under 200,000 clones, about 80% of them detected once, and about 3.7% sits in the top ten.

Sequencing used PBMCs or T cells enriched from blood (not recorded which). The sequence was obtained from a woman aged 55-69 years who had recovered from COVID-19. This sequence joins TRBV27 and TRBJ1-2; 9 nucleotides match TRBD1. Here the CDR3 reads CASSPDRGAYGYTF. CDR3 sequence (DNA): TGTGCCAGCAGTCCGGACAGGGGAGCCTATGGCTACACCTTC.